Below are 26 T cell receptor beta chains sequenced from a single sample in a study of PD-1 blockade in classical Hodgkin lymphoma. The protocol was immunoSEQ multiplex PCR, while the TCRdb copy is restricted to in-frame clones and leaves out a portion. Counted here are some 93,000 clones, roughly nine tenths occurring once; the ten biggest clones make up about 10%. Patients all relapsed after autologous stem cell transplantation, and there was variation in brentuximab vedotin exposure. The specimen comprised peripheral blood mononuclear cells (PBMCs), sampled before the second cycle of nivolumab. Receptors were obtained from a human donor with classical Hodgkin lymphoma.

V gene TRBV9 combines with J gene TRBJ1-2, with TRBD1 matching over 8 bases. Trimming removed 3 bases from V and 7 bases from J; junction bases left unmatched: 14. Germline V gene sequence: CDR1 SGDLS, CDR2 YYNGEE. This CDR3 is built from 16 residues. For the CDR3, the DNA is TGTGCCAGCAGCGCCGCTGGACAGGGAGGTTTGAGTGGCTACACCTTC. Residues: CASSAAGQGGLSGYTF.

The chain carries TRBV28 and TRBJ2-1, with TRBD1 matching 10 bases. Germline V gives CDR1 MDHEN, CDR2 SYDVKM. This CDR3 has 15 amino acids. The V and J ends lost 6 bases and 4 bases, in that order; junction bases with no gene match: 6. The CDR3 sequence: CASREPGQGYNEQFF. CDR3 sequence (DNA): TGTGCCAGCAGGGAACCGGGACAGGGGTACAATGAGCAGTTCTTC.

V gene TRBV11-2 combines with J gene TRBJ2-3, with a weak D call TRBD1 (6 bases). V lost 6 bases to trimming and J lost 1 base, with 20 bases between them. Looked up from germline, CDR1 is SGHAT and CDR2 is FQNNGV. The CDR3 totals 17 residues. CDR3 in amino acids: CASSYRTETRGTDTQYF. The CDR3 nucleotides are TGTGCCAGCAGTTACAGGACAGAAACTCGGGGCACAGATACGCAGTATTTT.

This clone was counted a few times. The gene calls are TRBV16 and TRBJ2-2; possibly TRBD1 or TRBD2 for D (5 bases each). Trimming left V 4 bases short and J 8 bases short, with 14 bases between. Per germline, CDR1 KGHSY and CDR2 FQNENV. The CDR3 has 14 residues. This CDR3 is CASSPDARGGELFF. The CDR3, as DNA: TGTGCCAGCAGCCCCGACGCGAGGGGTGGGGAGCTGTTTTTT.

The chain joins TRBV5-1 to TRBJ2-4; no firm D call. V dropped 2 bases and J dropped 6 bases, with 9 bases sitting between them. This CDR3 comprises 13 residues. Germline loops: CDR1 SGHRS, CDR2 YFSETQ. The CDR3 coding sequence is TGCGCCAGCAGCTTACAAACCAGAAACATTCAGTACTTC. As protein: CASSLQTRNIQYF.

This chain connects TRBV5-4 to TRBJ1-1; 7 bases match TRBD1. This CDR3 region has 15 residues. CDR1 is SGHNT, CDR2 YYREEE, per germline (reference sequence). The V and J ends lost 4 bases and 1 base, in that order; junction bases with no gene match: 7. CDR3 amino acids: CASSPPTGTNTEAFF. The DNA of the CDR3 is TGTGCCAGCAGCCCACCGACAGGGACGAACACTGAAGCTTTCTTT.

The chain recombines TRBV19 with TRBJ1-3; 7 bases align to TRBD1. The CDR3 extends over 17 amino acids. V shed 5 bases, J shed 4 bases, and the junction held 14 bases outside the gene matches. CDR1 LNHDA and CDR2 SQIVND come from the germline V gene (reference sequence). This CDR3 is CASSPEGGRGFGNTIYF. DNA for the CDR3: TGTGCCAGTAGTCCGGAAGGGGGCCGGGGGTTCGGAAACACCATATATTTT.

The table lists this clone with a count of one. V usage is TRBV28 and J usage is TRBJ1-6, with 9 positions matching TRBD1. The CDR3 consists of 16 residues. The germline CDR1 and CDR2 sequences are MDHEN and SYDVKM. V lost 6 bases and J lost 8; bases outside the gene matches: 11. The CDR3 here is CASSRTRTGVHSPLHF. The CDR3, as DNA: TGTGCCAGCAGCCGGACGAGGACAGGGGTTCATTCACCCCTCCACTTT.

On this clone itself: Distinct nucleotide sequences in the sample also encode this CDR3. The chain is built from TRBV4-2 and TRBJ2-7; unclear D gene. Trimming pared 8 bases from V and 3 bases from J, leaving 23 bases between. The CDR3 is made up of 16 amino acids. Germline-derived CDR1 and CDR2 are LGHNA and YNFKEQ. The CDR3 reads CASFLSDLNPGYEQYF. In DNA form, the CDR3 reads TGTGCCAGCTTCCTCAGCGACTTAAACCCGGGCTACGAGCAGTACTTC.

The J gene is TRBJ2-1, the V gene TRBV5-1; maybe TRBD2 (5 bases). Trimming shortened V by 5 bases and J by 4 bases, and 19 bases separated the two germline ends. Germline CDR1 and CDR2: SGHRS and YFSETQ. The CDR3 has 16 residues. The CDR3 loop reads CASSSRPGRTYNEQFF. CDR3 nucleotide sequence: TGCGCCAGCAGTTCACGACCCGGACGGACTTACAATGAGCAGTTCTTC.

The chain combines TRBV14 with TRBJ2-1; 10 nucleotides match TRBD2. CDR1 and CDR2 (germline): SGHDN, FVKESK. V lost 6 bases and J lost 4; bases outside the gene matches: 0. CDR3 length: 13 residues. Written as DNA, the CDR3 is TGTGCCAGCAGACTAGCGGGGTACAATGAGCAGTTCTTC. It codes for CASRLAGYNEQFF.

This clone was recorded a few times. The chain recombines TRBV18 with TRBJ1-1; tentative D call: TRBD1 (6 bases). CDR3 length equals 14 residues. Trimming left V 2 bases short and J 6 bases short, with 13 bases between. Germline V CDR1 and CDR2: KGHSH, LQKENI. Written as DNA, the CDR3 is TGTGCCAGCTCACCAACAGGGCGGGTCCCTGAAGCTTTCTTT. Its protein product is CASSPTGRVPEAFF.

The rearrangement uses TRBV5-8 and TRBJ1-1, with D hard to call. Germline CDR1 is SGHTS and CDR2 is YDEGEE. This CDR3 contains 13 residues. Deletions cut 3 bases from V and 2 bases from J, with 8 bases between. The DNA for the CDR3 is TGTGCCAGCAGCTCGGAGTCCAACACTGAAGCTTTCTTT. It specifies CASSSESNTEAFF.

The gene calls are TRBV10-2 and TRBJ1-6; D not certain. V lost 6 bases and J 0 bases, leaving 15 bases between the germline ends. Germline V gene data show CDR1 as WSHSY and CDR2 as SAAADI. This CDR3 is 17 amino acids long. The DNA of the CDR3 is TGCGCCAGCAGCCTTAATTCACAGAGCTCCTATAATTCACCCCTCCACTTT. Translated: CASSLNSQSSYNSPLHF.

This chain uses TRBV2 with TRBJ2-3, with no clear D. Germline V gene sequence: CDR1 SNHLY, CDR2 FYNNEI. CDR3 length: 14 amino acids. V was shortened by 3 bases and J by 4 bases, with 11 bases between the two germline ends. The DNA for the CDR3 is TGTGCCAGCAGTGATTGGGGTAGGCCAGATACGCAGTATTTT. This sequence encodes CASSDWGRPDTQYF.

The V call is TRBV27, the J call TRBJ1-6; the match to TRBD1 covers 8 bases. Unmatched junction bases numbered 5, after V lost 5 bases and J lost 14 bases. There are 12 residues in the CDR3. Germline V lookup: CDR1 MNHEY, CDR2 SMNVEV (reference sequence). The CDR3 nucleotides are TGTGCCAGCAGTACCCAGGGGGCGGCCCTCCACTTT. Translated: CASSTQGAALHF.

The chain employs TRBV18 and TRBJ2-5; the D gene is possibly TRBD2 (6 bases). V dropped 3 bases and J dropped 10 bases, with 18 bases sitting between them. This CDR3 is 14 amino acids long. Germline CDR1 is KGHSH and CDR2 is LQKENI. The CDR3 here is CASSPTTSPLNQYF. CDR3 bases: TGTGCCAGCTCACCTACCACTAGCCCCTTAAACCAGTACTTC.

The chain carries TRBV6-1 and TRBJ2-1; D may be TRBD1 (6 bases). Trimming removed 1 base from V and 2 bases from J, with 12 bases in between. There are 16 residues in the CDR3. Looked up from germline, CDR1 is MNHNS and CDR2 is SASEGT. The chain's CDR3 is CASSEVRQVPYNEQFF. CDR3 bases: TGTGCCAGCAGTGAAGTACGACAGGTCCCCTACAATGAGCAGTTCTTC.

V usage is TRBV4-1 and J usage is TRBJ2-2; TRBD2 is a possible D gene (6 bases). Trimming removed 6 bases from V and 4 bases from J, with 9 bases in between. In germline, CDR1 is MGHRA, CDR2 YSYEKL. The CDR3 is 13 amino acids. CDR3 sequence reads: CASSEEGTGELFF. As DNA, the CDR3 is TGCGCCAGCAGTGAGGAGGGCACCGGGGAGCTGTTTTTT.

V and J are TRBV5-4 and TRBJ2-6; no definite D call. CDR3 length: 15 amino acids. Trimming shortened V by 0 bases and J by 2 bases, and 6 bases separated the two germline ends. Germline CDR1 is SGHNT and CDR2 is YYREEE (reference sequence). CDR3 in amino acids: CASSLAGTGANVLTF. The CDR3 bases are TGTGCCAGCAGCTTGGCTGGGACTGGGGCCAACGTCCTGACTTTC.

CDR3 sequence (DNA): TGTGCCAGCAGCGACGGGAACACCGGGGAGCTGTTTTTT. Residues: CASSDGNTGELFF. The chain combines TRBV9 with TRBJ2-2; D is uncertain. This CDR3 contains 13 residues. The germline CDR1 and CDR2 sequences are SGDLS and YYNGEE. Trimming cost V 3 bases and J 1 base, with 4 bases left between them. Drawing the rest from reference TRBV9 and TRBJ2-2, the complete variable domain is DSGVTQTPKHLITATGQRVTLRCSPRSGDLSVYWYQQSLDQGLQFLIQYYNGEERAKGNILERFSAQQFPDLHSELNLSSLELGDSALYFCASSDGNTGELFFGEGSRLTVL.

The CDR3 region is CASSLGQGINEKLFF. In DNA, the CDR3 is TGTGCCAGCAGCTTGGGACAGGGAATTAATGAAAAACTGTTTTTT. The rearrangement links TRBV5-4 to TRBJ1-4; 7 bases line up with TRBD1. The CDR3 is 15 amino acids. V was pared by 0 bases and J by 4 bases, with 3 bases of the junction left unmatched. The V gene's germline CDR1 is SGHNT and CDR2 YYREEE (reference sequence).

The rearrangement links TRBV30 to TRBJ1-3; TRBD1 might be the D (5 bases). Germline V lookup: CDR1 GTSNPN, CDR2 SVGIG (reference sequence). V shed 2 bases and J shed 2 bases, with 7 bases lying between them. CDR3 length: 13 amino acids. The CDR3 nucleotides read TGTGCCTGGAGTCCAGGGCCTGGAAACACCATATATTTT. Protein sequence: CAWSPGPGNTIYF.

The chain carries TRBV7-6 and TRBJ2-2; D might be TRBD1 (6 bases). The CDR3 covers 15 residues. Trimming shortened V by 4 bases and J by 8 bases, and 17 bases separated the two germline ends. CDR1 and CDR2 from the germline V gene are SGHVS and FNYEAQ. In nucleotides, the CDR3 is TGTGCCAGCAGCTCGAACTTACAGGGATGGGGGGAGCTGTTTTTT. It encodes CASSSNLQGWGELFF.

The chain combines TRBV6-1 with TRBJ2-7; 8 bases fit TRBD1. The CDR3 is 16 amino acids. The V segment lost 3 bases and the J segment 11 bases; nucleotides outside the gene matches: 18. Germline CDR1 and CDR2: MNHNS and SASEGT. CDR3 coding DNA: TGTGCCAGCAGTGATCTAATCAGGGGGCGGGCGGTCCTTGAGTACTTC. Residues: CASSDLIRGRAVLEYF.

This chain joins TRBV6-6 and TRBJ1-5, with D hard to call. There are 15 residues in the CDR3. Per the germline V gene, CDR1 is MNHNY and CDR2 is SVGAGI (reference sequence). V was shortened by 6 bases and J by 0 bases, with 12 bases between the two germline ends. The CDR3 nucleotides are TGTGCCAGCAGCACGGTGAGGGCTAGCAATCAGCCCCAGCATTTT. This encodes CASSTVRASNQPQHF.